This T cell receptor beta chain was found in a study of shared clonotypes between healthy human individuals. J gave up 3 bases and V 0 bases, and 4 bases lay outside the gene matches. CDR3 length equals 16 residues. Germline loops: CDR1 KGHSH, CDR2 LQKENI. Produced via immunoSEQ multiplex PCR; TCRdb's table is partial and in-frame only. The data show roughly 480,000 clones, less than 80% seen once. The clonotype originates from a woman aged 40-49 years in good health. Some clones in this sample may be carry-over from other donors' samples. Material for sequencing was PBMCs. The gene calls are TRBV18 and TRBJ2-2, with 7 bases matching TRBD2. CDR3 nucleotide sequence: TGTGCCAGCTCACCACCGACTAGCCACTACACCGGGGAGCTGTTTTTT. Protein product: CASSPPTSHYTGELFF.